The following is a TCR beta chain sequence with its context. This sample was taken from a study of OX40 agonist ivuxolimab in advanced cancers. Germline CDR1 and CDR2: SGHNT and YYREEE (reference sequence). The ends were cut back, 0 bases at V and 8 bases at J, with 17 bases in the middle. The CDR3 sequence is 15 residues long. Using immunoSEQ multiplex PCR, the repertoire was profiled, and TCRdb retains in-frame clones only, with some absent. Among under 65,000 clones listed, approximately 90% were seen once. Blood specimens came from baseline, cycle 4 day 1, and cycle 7 day 1. This clonotype was obtained from an adult with an advanced solid tumor such as melanoma, head and neck, liver or kidney cancer. The chain couples TRBV5-4 to TRBJ1-2, with D perhaps matching TRBD1 (5 bases). Sample: CD4+ or CD8+ T cells sorted from blood, taken in a trial of the OX40 agonist ivuxolimab. The CDR3, as DNA: TGTGCCAGCAGCTTGGCGGGGGGTCGGAGAAACGGCTACACCTTC. Its protein is CASSLAGGRRNGYTF. Supplemented by reference TRBV5-4 and TRBJ1-2, the full variable domain reads ETGVTQSPTHLIKTRGQQVTLRCSSQSGHNTVSWYQQALGQGPQFIFQYYREEENGRGNFPPRFSGLQFPNYSSELNVNALELDDSALYLCASSLAGGRRNGYTFGSGTRLTVV.